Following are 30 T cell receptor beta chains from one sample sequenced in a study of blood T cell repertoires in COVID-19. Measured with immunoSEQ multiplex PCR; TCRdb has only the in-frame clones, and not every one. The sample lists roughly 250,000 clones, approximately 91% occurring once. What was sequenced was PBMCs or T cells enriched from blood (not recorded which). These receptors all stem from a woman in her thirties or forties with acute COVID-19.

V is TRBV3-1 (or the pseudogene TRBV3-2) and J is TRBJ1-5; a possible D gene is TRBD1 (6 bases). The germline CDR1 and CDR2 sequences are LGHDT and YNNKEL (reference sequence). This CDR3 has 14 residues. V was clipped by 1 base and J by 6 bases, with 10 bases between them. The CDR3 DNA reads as TGTGCCAGCAGCCAAGCACAGGGTTCTCAGCCCCAGCATTTT. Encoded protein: CASSQAQGSQPQHF.

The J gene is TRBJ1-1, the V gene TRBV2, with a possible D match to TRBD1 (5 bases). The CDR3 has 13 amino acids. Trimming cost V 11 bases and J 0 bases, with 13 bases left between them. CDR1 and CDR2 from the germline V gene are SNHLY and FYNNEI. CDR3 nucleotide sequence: TGTGCCGACACGACGGACATGAACACTGAAGCTTTCTTT. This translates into CADTTDMNTEAFF.

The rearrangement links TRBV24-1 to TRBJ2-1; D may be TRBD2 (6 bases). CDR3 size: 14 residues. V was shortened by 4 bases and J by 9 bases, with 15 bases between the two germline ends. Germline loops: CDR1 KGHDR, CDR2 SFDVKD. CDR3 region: CATSEGTAVGEQFF. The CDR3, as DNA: TGTGCCACCAGTGAAGGGACTGCGGTGGGTGAGCAGTTCTTC.

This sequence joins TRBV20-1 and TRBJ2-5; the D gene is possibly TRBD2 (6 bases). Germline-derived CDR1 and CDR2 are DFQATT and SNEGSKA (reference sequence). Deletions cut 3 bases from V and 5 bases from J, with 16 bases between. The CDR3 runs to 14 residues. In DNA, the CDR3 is TGCAGTGCTAGTCTAGCGCAAATTAGGGAGACCCAGTACTTC. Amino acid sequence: CSASLAQIRETQYF.

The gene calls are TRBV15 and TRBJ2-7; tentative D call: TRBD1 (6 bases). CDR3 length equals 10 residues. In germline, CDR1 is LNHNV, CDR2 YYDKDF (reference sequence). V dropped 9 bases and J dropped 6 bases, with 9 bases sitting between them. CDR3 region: CATTGCEQYF. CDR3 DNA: TGTGCCACAACAGGGTGCGAGCAGTACTTC. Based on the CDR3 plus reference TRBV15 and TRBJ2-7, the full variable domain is DAMVIQNPRYQVTQFGKPVTLSCSQTLNHNVMYWYQQKSSQAPKLLFHYYDKDFNNEADTPDNFQSRRPNTSFCFLDIRSPGLGDTAMYLCATTGCEQYFGPGTRLTVT.

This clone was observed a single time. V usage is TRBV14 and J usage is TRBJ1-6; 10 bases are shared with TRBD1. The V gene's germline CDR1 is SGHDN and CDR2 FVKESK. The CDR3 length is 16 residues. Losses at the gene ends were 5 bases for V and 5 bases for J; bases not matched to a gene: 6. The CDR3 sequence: CASSSTGGRNNSPLHF. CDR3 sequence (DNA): TGTGCCAGCAGCTCGACAGGGGGCCGTAATAATTCACCCCTCCACTTT.

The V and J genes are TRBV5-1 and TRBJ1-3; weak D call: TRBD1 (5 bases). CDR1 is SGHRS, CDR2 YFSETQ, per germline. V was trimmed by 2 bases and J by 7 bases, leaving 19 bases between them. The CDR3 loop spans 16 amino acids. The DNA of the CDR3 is TGCGCCAGCAGCTTACTACCCGCACCGGGGGTGAACACCATATATTTT. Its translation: CASSLLPAPGVNTIYF.

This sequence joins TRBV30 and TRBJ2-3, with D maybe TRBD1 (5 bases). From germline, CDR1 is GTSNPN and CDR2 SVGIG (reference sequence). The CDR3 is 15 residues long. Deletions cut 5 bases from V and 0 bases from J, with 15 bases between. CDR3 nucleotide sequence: TGTGCCTGGGGGCGACAGACCACGAGCACAGATACGCAGTATTTT. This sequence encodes CAWGRQTTSTDTQYF.

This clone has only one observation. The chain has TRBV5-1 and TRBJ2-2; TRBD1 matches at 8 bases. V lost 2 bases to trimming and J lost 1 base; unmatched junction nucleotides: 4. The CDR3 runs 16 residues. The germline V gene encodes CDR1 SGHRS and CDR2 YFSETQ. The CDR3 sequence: CASSFRTGMNTGELFF. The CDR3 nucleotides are TGCGCCAGCAGCTTCCGGACAGGGATGAACACCGGGGAGCTGTTTTTT. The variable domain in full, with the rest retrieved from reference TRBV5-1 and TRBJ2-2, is KAGVTQTPRYLIKTRGQQVTLSCSPISGHRSVSWYQQTPGQGLQFLFEYFSETQRNKGNFPGRFSGRQFSNSRSEMNVSTLELGDSALYLCASSFRTGMNTGELFFGEGSRLTVL.

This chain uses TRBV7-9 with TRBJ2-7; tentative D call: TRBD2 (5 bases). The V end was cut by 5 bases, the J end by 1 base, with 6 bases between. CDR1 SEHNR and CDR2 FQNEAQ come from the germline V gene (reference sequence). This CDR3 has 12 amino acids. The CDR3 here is CASSRGSYEQYF. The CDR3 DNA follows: TGTGCCAGCAGCCGGGGATCCTACGAGCAGTACTTC.

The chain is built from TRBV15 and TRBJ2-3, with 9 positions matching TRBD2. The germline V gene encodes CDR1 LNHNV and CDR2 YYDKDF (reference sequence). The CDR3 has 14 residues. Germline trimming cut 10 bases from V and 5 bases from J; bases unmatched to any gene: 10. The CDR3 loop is CAIRRRGGGDTQYF. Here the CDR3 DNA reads TGTGCCATCCGACGGCGGGGGGGCGGAGATACGCAGTATTTT.

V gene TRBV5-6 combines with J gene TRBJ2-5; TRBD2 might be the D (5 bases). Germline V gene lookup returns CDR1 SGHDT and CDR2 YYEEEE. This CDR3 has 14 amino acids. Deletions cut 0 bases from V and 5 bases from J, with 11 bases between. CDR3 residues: CASSLVGWEETQYF. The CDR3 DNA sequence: TGTGCCAGCAGCTTGGTTGGTTGGGAGGAGACCCAGTACTTC.

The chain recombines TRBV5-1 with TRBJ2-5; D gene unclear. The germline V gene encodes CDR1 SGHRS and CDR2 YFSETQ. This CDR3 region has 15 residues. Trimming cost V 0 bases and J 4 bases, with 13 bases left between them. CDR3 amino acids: CASSLVVSSPETQYF. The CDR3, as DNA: TGCGCCAGCAGCTTGGTCGTCTCCAGTCCAGAGACCCAGTACTTC.

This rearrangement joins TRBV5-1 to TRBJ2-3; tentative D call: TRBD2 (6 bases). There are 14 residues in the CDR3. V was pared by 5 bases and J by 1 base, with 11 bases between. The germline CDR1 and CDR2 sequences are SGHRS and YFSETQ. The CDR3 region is CASRETSRTDTQYF. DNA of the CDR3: TGCGCCAGCAGAGAGACTAGTCGCACAGATACGCAGTATTTT.

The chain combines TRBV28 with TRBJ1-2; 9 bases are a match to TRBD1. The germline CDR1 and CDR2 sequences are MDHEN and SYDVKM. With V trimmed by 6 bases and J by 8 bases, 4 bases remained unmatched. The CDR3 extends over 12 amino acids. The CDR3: CASRQGAGGYTF. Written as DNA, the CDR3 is TGTGCCAGCAGACAGGGGGCAGGAGGCTACACCTTC.

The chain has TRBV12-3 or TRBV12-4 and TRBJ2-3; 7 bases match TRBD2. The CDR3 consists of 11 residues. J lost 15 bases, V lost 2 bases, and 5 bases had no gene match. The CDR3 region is CASSLRREFYF. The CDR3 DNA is TGTGCCAGCAGTTTACGGCGGGAGTTCTATTTT.

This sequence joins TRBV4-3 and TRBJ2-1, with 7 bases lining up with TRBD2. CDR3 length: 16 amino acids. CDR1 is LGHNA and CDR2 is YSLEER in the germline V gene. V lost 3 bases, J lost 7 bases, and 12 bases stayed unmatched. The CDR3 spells CASSQGAGKAGNEQFF. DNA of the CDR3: TGCGCCAGCAGCCAGGGAGCGGGAAAGGCGGGAAATGAGCAGTTCTTC.

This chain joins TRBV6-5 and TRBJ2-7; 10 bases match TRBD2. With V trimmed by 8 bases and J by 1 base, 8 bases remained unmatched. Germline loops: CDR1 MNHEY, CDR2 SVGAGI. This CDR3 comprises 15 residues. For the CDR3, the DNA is TGTGCCAGCGTCACTAGCGGGGACAGATCCTACGAGCAGTACTTC. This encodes CASVTSGDRSYEQYF.

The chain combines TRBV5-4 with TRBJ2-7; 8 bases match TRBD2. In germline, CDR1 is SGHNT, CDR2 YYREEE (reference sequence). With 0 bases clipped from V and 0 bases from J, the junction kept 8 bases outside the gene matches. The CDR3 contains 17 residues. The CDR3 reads CASSLVPAGVSSYEQYF. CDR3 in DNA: TGTGCCAGCAGCTTGGTGCCAGCGGGGGTTTCCTCCTACGAGCAGTACTTC.

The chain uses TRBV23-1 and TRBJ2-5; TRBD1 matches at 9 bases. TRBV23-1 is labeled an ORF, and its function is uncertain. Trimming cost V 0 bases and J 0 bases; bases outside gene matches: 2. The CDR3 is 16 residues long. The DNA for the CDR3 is TGCGCCAGCAGTCAATCGGACAGGGGTTACCAAGAGACCCAGTACTTC. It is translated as CASSQSDRGYQETQYF.

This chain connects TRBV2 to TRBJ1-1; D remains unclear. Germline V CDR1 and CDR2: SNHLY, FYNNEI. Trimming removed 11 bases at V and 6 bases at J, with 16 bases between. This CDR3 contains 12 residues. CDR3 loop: CASYELGAEAFF. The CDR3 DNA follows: TGTGCCTCCTACGAACTCGGGGCTGAAGCTTTCTTT.

The CDR3 nucleotides read TGTGCCAGCAAGTTCCTGACAGGGTTATCCTACGAGCAGTACTTC. It specifies CASKFLTGLSYEQYF. V gene TRBV28 combines with J gene TRBJ2-7; 7 bases map to TRBD1. Germline V gene sequence: CDR1 MDHEN, CDR2 SYDVKM. After removal of 7 bases from V and 1 base from J, the junction contained 10 bases not matched to a gene. The CDR3 runs 15 residues.

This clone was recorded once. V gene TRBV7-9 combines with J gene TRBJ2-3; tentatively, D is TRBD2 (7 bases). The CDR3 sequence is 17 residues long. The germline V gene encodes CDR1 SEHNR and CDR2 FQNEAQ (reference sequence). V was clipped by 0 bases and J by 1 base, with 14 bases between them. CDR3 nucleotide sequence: TGTGCCAGCAGCTTAGCTCAAGGGGGAGGGGGCACAGATACGCAGTATTTT. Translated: CASSLAQGGGGTDTQYF. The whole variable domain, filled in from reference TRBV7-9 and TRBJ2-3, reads DTGVSQNPRHKITKRGQNVTFRCDPISEHNRLYWYRQTLGQGPEFLTYFQNEAQLEKSRLLSDRFSAERPKGSFSTLEIQRTEQGDSAMYLCASSLAQGGGGTDTQYFGPGTRLTVL.

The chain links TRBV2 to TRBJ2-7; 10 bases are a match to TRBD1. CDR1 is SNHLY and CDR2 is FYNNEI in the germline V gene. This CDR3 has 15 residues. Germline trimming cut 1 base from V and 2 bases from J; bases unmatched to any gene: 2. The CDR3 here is CASSEVGTGAYEQYF. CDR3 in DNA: TGTGCCAGCAGTGAAGTAGGGACAGGGGCCTACGAGCAGTACTTC.

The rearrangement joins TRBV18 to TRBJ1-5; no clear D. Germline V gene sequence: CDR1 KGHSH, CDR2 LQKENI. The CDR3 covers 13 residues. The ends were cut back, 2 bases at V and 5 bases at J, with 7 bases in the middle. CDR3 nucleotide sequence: TGTGCCAGCTCACCAAGGACTGATCAGCCCCAGCATTTT. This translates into CASSPRTDQPQHF.

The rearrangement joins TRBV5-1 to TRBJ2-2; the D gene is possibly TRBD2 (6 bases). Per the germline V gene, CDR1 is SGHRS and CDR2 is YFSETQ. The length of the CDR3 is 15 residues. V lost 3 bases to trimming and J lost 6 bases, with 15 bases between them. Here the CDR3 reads CASSYIAEGPGELFF. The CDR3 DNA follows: TGCGCCAGCAGCTACATAGCGGAGGGGCCCGGGGAGCTGTTTTTT.

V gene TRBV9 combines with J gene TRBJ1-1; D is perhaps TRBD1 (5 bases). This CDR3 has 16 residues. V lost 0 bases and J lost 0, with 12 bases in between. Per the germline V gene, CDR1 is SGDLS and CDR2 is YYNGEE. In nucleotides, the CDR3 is TGTGCCAGCAGCGTAGGGGGCTTGGCCCTGAACACTGAAGCTTTCTTT. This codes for CASSVGGLALNTEAFF. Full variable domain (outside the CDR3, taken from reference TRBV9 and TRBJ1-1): DSGVTQTPKHLITATGQRVTLRCSPRSGDLSVYWYQQSLDQGLQFLIQYYNGEERAKGNILERFSAQQFPDLHSELNLSSLELGDSALYFCASSVGGLALNTEAFFGQGTRLTVV.

CDR3 protein: CASSTAGTGVQETQYF. CDR3 sequence (DNA): TGTGCCAGCAGCACGGCCGGGACAGGGGTACAAGAGACCCAGTACTTC. The V and J genes are TRBV5-8 and TRBJ2-5; 10 positions match TRBD1. The CDR3 covers 16 residues. Trimming at V came to 4 bases and at J to 2 bases, leaving 8 bases not matched to a gene. Germline values: CDR1 SGHTS, CDR2 YDEGEE.

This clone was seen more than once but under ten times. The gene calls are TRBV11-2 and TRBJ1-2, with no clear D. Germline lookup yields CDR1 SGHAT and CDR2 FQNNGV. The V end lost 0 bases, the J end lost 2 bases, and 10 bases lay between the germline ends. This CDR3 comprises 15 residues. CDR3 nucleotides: TGTGCCAGCAGCTTAGACCCGGGTACAAACTATGGCTACACCTTC. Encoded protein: CASSLDPGTNYGYTF.

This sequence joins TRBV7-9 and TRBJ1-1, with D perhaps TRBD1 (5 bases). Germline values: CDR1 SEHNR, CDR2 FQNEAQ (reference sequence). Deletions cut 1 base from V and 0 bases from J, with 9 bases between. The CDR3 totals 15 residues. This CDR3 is CASSLEWGLNTEAFF. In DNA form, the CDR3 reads TGTGCCAGCAGCTTAGAGTGGGGCTTGAACACTGAAGCTTTCTTT.